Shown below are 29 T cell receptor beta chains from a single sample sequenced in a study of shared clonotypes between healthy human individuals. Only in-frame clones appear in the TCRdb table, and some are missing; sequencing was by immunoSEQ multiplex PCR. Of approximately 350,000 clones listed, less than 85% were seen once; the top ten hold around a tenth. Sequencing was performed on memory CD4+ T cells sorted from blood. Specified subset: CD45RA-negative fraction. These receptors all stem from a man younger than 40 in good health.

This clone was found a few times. Here the CDR3 DNA reads TGTGCCAGCAGCCGCGGGACTCCGCAGTTCTTC. Translating it yields CASSRGTPQFF. The chain joins TRBV7-9 to TRBJ2-1; D perhaps matches TRBD2 (6 bases). With 5 bases removed from V and 12 bases from J, the gap between germline ends came to 11 bases. CDR3 length equals 11 residues. Germline CDR1 reads SEHNR; CDR2 reads FQNEAQ (reference sequence). Variable domain in full (rest from reference TRBV7-9 and TRBJ2-1): DTGVSQNPRHKITKRGQNVTFRCDPISEHNRLYWYRQTLGQGPEFLTYFQNEAQLEKSRLLSDRFSAERPKGSFSTLEIQRTEQGDSAMYLCASSRGTPQFFGPGTRLTVL.

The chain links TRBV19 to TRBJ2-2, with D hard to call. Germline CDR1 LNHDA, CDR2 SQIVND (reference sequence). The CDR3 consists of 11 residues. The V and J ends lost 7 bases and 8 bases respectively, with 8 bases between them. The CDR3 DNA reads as TGTGCCAGTAACACGAAGGGGGAGCTGTTTTTT. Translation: CASNTKGELFF.

The DNA of the CDR3 is TGTGCCAGTAGTATACGCATAGAGGGACCCCAGCATTTT. Amino acids: CASSIRIEGPQHF. This chain joins TRBV19 and TRBJ1-5; D uncertain. Germline values: CDR1 LNHDA, CDR2 SQIVND (reference sequence). Trimming cost V 2 bases and J 10 bases, with 12 bases left between them. CDR3 size: 13 residues.

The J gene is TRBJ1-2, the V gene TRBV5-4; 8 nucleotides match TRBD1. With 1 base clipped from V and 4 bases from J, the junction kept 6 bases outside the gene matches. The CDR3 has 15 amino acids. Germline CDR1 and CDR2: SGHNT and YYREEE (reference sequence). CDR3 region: CASSLFSGGGYGYTF. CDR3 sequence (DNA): TGTGCCAGCAGCTTGTTTTCAGGGGGCGGCTATGGCTACACCTTC.

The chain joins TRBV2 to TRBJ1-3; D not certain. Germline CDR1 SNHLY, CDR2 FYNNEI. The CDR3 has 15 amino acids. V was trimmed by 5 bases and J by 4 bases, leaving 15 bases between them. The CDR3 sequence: CASSLQLLRGNTIYF. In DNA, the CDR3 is TGTGCCAGCAGTCTCCAACTGCTTAGAGGAAACACCATATATTTT.

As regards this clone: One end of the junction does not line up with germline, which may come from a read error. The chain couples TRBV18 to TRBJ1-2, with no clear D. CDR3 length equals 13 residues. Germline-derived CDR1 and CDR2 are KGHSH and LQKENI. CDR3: CASSPKPEGRSAF. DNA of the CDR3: TGTGCCAGCTCACCAAAGCCGGAGGGAAGATCCGCTTTC.

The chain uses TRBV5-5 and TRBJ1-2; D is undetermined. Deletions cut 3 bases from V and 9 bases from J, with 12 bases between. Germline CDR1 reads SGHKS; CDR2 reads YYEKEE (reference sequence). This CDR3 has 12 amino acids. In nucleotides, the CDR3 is TGTGCCAGCAGCTGGTCGCAGTTGAGCTACACCTTC. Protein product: CASSWSQLSYTF. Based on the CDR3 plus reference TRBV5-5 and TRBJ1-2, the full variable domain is DAGVTQSPTHLIKTRGQQVTLRCSPISGHKSVSWYQQVLGQGPQFIFQYYEKEERGRGNFPDRFSARQFPNYSSELNVNALLLGDSALYLCASSWSQLSYTFGSGTRLTVV.

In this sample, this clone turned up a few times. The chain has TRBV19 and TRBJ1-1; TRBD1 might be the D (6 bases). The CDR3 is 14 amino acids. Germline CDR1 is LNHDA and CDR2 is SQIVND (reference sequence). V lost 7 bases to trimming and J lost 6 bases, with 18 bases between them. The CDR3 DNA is TGTGCCAGTACAGGGATGGACAGTCCGTCTGAAGCTTTCTTT. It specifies CASTGMDSPSEAFF.

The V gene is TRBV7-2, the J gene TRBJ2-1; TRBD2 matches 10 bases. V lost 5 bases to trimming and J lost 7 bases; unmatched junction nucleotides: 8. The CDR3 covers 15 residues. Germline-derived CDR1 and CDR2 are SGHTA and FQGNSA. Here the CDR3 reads CASSPKREGRNEQFF. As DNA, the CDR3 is TGTGCCAGCAGCCCTAAGCGGGAGGGCCGAAATGAGCAGTTCTTC.

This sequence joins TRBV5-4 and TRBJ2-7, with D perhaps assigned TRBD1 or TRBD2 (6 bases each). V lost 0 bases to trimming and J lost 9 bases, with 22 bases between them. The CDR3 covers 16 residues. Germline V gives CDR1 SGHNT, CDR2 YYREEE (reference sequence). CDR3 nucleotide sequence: TGTGCCAGCAGCTTGGACCCCGGACGGGCTGGGGGGCGGCAGTACTTC. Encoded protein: CASSLDPGRAGGRQYF.

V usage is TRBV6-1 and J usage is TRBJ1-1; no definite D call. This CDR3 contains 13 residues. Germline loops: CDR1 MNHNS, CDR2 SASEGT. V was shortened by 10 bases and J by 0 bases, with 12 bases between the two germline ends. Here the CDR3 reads CANTLHLNTEAFF. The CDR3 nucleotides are TGTGCCAACACACTACACCTGAACACTGAAGCTTTCTTT.

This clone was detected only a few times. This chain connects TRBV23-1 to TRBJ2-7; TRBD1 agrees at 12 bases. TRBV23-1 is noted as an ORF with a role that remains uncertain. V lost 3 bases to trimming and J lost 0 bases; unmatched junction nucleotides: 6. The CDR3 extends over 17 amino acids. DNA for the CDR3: TGCGCCAGCAGTCACGGGACAGGGGGCGGGAGCTCCTACGAGCAGTACTTC. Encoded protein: CASSHGTGGGSSYEQYF.

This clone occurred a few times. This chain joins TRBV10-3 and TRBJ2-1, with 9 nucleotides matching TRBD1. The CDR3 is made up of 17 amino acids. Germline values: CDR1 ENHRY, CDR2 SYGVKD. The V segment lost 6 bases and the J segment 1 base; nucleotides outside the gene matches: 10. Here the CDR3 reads CAIRGQGSSDSYNEQFF. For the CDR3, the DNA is TGTGCCATCAGGGGACAGGGCTCCTCGGATTCCTACAATGAGCAGTTCTTC.

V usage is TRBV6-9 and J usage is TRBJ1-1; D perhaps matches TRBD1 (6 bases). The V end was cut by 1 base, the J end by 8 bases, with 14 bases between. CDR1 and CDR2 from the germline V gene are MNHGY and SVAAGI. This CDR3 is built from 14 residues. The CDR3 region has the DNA TGTGCCAGCAGTTATTTTGTAGTGACAGGCGAAGCTTTCTTT. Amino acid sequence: CASSYFVVTGEAFF.

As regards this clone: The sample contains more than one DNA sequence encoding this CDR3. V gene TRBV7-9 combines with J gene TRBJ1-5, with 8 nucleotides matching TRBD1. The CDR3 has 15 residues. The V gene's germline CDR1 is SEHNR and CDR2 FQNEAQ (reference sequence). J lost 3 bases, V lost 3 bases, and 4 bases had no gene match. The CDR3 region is CASSLGQASNQPQHF. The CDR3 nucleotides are TGTGCCAGCAGCTTGGGACAGGCCTCCAATCAGCCCCAGCATTTT.

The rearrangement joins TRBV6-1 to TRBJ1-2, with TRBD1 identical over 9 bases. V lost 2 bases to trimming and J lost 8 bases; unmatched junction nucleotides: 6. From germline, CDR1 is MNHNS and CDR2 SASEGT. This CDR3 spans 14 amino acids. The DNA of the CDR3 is TGTGCCAGCAGTGAAATACAGGGGGCGGGAGGCTACACCTTC. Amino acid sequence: CASSEIQGAGGYTF.

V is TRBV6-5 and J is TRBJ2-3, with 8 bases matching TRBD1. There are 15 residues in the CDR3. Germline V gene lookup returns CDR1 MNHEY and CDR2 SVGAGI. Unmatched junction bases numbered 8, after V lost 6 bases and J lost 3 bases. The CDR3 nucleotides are TGTGCCAGCAGCGCCGGACAGGGTTGGACAGATACGCAGTATTTT. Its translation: CASSAGQGWTDTQYF.

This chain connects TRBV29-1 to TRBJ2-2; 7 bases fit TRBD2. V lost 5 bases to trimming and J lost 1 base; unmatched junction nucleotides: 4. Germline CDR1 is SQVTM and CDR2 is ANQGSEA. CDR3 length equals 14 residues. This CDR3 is CSVRGLKNTGELFF. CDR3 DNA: TGCAGCGTTAGGGGACTAAAGAACACCGGGGAGCTGTTTTTT.

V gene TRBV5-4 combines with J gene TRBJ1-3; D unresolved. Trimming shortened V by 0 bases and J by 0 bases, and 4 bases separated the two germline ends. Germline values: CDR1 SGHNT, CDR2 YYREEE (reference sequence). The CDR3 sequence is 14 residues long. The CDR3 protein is CASSLAASGNTIYF. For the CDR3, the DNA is TGTGCCAGCAGCTTGGCAGCCTCTGGAAACACCATATATTTT.

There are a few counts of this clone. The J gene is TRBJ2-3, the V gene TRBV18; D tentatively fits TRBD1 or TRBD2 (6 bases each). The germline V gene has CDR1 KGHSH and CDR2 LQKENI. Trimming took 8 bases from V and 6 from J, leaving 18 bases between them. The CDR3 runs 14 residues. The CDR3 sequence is CASTQGTGGDTQYF. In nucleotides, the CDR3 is TGTGCCAGCACTCAGGGGACCGGAGGGGATACGCAGTATTTT.

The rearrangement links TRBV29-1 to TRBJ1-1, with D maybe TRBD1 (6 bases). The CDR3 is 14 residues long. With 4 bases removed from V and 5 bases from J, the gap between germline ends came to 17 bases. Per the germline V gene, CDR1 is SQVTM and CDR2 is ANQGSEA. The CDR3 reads CSVVGGRGSTEAFF. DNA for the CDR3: TGCAGCGTTGTGGGGGGCAGGGGTAGTACTGAAGCTTTCTTT.

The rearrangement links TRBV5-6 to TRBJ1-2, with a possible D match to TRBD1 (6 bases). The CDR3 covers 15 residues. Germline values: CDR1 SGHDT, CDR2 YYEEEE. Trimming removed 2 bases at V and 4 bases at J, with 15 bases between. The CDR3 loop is CASSFITGIGYGYTF. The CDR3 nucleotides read TGTGCCAGCAGCTTTATTACAGGGATAGGCTATGGCTACACCTTC.

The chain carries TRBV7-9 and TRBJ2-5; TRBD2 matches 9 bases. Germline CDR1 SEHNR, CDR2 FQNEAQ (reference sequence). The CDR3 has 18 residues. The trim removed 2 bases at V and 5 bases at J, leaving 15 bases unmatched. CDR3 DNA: TGTGCCAGCAGCTTACCTCGCCGGGTAGCGGGAGACGGGGAGACCCAGTACTTC. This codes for CASSLPRRVAGDGETQYF.

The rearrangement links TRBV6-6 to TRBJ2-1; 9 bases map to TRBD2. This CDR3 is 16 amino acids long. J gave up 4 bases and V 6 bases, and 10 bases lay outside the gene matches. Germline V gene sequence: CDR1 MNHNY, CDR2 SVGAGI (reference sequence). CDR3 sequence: CASSGLAGTFYNEQFF. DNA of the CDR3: TGTGCCAGCAGCGGTCTAGCGGGGACTTTTTACAATGAGCAGTTCTTC.

CDR3 loop: CASSQEQGNTEAFF. CDR3 coding DNA: TGCGCCAGCAGCCAAGAACAGGGGAACACTGAAGCTTTCTTT. V is TRBV4-3 and J is TRBJ1-1; TRBD1 might be the D (6 bases). Germline CDR1 LGHNA, CDR2 YSLEER. V was cut by 0 bases and J by 1 base, with 6 bases left in between. This CDR3 has 14 amino acids.

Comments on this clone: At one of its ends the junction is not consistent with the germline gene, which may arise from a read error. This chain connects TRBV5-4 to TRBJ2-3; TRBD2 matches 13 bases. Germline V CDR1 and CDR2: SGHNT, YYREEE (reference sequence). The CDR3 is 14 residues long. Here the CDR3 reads CASSPTGRTSGSDF. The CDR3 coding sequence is TGTGCCAGCAGCCCGACAGGGAGGACTAGCGGGAGCGATTTT.

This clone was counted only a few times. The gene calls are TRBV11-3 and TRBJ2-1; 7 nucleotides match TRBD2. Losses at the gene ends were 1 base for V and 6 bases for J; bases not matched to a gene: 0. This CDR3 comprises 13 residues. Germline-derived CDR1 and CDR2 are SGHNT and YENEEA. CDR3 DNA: TGTGCCAGCAGCTTAGCGGGGGGCAATGAGCAGTTCTTC. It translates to CASSLAGGNEQFF. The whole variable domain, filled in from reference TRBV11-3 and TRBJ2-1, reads EAGVVQSPRYKIIEKKQPVAFWCNPISGHNTLYWYLQNLGQGPELLIRYENEEAVDDSQLPKDRFSAERLKGVDSTLKIQPAELGDSAVYLCASSLAGGNEQFFGPGTRLTVL.

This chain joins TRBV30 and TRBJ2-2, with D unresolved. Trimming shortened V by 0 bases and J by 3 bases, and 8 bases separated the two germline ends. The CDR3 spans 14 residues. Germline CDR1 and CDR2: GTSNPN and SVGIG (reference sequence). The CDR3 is CAWSVLGYTGELFF. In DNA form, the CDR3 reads TGTGCCTGGAGTGTACTGGGCTACACCGGGGAGCTGTTTTTT. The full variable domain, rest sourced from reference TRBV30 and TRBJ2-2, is SQTIHQWPATLVQPVGSPLSLECTVEGTSNPNLYWYRQAAGRGLQLLFYSVGIGQISSEVPQNLSASRPQDRQFILSSKKLLLSDSGFYLCAWSVLGYTGELFFGEGSRLTVL.

CDR3: CASSQDASGLTYNEQFF. The CDR3 DNA follows: TGTGCCAGCAGCCAAGATGCTAGCGGGCTAACCTACAATGAGCAGTTCTTC. J is TRBJ2-1 and V is TRBV4-2; 8 bases match TRBD2. In germline, CDR1 is LGHNA, CDR2 YNFKEQ. There are 17 residues in the CDR3. Trimming cost V 0 bases and J 2 bases; bases outside gene matches: 6.